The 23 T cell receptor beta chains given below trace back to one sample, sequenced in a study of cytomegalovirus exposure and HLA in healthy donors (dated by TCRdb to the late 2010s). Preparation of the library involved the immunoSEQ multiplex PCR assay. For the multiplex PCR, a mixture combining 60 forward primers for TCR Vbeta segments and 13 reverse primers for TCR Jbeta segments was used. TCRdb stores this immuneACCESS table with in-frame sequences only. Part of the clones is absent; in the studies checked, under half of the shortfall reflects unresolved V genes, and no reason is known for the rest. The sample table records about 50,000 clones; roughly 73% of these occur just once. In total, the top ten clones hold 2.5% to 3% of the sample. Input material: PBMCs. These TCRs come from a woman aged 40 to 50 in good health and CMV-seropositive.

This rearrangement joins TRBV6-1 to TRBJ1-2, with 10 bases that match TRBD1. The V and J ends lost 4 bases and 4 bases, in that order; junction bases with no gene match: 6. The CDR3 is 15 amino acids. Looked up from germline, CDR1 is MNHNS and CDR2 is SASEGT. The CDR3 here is CASSGRTGGPYGYTF. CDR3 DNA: TGTGCCAGCAGTGGCCGGACAGGGGGGCCCTATGGCTACACCTTC.

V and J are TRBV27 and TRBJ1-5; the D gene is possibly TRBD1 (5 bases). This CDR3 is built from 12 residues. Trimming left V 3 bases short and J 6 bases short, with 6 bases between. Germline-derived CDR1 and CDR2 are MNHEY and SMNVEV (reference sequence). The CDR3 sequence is CASSFGGQPQHF. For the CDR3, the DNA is TGTGCCAGCAGTTTCGGGGGTCAGCCCCAGCATTTT.

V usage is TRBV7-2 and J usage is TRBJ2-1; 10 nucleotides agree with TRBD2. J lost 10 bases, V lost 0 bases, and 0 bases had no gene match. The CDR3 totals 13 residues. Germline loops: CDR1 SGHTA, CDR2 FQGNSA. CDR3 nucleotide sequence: TGTGCCAGCAGCTTAGCAGCGGGGGGGGAGCAGTTCTTC. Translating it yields CASSLAAGGEQFF. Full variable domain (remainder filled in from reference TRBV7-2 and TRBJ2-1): GAGVSQSPSNKVTEKGKDVELRCDPISGHTALYWYRQSLGQGLEFLIYFQGNSAPDKSGLPSDRFSAERTGGSVSTLTIQRTQQEDSAVYLCASSLAAGGEQFFGPGTRLTVL.

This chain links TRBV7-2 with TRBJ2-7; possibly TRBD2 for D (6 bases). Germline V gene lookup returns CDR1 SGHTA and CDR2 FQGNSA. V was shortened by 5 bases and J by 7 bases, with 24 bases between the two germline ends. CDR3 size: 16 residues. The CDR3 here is CASSGYRDSVLEEQYF. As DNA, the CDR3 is TGTGCCAGCAGCGGTTACCGGGACTCCGTCCTCGAGGAGCAGTACTTC.

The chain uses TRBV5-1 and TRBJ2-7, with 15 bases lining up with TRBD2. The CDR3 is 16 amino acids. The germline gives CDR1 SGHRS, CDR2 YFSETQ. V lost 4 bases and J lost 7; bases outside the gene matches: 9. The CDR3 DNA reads TGCGCCAGCAGCCATGGACTAGCGGGGGGGCCTTTAGAGCAGTACTTC. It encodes CASSHGLAGGPLEQYF.

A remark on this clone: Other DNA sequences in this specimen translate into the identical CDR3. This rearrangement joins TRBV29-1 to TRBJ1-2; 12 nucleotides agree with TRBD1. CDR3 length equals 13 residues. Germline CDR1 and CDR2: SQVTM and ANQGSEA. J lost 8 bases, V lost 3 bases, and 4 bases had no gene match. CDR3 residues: CSVEGQGAGGYTF. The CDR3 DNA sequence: TGCAGCGTTGAGGGACAGGGGGCAGGAGGCTACACCTTC.

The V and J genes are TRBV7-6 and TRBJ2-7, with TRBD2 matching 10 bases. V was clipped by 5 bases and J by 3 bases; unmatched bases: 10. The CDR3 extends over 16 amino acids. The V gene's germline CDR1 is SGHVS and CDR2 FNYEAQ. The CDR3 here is CASSLIAGGNVYEQYF. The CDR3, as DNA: TGTGCCAGCAGCCTAATAGCGGGGGGCAATGTCTACGAGCAGTACTTC.

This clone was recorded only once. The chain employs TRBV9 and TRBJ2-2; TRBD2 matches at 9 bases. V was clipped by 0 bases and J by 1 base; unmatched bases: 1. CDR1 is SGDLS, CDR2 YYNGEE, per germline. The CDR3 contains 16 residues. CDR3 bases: TGTGCCAGCAGCGTAGGCGGGGGGGTGAACACCGGGGAGCTGTTTTTT. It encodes CASSVGGGVNTGELFF.

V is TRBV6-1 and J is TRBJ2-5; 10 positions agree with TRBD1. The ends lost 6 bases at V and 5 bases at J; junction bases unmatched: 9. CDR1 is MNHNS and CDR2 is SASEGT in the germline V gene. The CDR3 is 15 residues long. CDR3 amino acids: CASSPTGGDGETQYF. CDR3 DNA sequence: TGTGCCAGCAGCCCGACAGGGGGCGACGGGGAGACCCAGTACTTC.

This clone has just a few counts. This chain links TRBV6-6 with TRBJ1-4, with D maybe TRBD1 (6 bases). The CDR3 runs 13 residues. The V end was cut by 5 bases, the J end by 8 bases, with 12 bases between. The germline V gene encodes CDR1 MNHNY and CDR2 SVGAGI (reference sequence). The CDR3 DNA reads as TGTGCCAGCAGTCCACAGGGTGGGGAAAAACTGTTTTTT. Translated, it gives CASSPQGGEKLFF.

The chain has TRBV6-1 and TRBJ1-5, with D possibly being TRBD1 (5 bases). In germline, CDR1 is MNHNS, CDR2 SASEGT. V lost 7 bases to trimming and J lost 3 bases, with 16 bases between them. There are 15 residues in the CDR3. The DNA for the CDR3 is TGTGCCAGCAAACCCCCGGGGGACTTCAATCAGCCCCAGCATTTT. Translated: CASKPPGDFNQPQHF.

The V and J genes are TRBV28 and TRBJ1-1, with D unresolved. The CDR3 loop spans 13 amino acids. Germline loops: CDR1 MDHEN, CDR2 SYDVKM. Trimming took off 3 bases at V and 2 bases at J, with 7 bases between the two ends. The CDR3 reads CASSLGRNTEAFF. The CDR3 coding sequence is TGTGCCAGCAGTTTGGGGAGAAACACTGAAGCTTTCTTT.

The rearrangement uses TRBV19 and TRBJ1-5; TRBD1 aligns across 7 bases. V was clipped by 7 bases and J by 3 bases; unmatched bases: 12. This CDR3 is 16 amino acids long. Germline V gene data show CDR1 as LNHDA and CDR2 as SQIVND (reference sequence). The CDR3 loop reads CASTSREGANNQPQHF. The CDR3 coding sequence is TGTGCCAGTACCTCCCGAGAGGGGGCCAACAATCAGCCCCAGCATTTT.

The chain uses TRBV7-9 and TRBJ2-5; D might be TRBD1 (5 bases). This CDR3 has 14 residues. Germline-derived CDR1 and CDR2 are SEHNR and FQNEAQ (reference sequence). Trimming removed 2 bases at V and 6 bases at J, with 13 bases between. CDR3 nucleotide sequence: TGTGCCAGCAGCTTAACAGGCCCCCAGAAGACCCAGTACTTC. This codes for CASSLTGPQKTQYF.

The CDR3 loop is CASSRLAGGTTDTQYF. The CDR3 nucleotides read TGTGCCAGCAGCCGACTAGCGGGGGGCACCACAGATACGCAGTATTTT. This chain uses TRBV6-6 with TRBJ2-3; 13 bases agree with TRBD2. Germline CDR1 MNHNY, CDR2 SVGAGI (reference sequence). The V segment lost 6 bases and the J segment 2 bases; nucleotides outside the gene matches: 5. The CDR3 has 16 amino acids.

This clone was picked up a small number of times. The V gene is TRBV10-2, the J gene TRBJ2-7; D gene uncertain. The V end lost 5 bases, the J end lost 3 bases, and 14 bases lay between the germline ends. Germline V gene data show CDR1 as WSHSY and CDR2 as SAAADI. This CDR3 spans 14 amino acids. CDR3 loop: CASSLADTVYEQYF. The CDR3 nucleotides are TGCGCCAGCAGTCTTGCAGACACGGTCTACGAGCAGTACTTC.

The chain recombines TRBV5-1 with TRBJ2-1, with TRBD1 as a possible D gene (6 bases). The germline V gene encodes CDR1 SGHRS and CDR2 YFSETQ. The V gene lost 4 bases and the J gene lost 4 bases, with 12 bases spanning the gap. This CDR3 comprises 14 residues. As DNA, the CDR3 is TGCGCCAGCAGCAAACAGACAGGTTACAATGAGCAGTTCTTC. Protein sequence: CASSKQTGYNEQFF.

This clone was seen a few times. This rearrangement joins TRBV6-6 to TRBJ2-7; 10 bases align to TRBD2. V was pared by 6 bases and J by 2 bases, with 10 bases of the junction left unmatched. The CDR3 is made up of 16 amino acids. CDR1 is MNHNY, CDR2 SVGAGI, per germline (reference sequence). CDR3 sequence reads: CASSRPVLAGAYEQYF. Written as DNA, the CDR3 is TGTGCCAGCAGCCGTCCCGTCCTAGCGGGGGCCTACGAGCAGTACTTC.

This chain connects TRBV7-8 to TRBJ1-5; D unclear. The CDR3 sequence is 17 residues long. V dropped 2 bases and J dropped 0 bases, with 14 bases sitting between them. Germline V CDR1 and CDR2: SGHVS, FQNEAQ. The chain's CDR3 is CASSLLSEQNSNQPQHF. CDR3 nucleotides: TGTGCCAGCAGCTTATTATCGGAGCAGAATAGCAATCAGCCCCAGCATTTT.

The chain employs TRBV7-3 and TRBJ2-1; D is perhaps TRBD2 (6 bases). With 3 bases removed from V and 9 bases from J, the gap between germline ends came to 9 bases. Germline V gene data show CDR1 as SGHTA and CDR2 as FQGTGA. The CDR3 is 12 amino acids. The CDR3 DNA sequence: TGTGCCAGCAGCTTGGGGGGTGGTGAGCAGTTCTTC. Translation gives CASSLGGGEQFF.

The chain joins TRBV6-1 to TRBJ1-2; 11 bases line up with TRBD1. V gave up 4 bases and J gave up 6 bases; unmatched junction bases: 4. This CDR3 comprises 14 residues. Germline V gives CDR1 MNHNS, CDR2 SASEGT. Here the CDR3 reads CASSARTGGDGYTF. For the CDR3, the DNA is TGTGCCAGCAGTGCCAGGACAGGGGGCGATGGCTACACCTTC.

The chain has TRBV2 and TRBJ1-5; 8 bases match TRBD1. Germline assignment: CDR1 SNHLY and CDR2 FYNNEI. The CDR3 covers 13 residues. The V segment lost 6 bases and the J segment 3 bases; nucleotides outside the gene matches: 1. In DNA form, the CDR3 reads TGTGCCAGCAGGGGACAGGCCAATCAGCCCCAGCATTTT. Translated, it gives CASRGQANQPQHF.

CDR3 in DNA: TGTGCCAGCAGAACTGATACAGATACGCAGTATTTT. Its protein product is CASRTDTDTQYF. The chain couples TRBV27 to TRBJ2-3; D is unresolved. Germline lookup yields CDR1 MNHEY and CDR2 SMNVEV (reference sequence). The CDR3 has 12 residues. V dropped 6 bases and J dropped 3 bases, with 7 bases sitting between them.